This TCR beta chain was observed in a study of cytomegalovirus exposure and HLA in healthy donors. Profiled with immunoSEQ multiplex PCR; TCRdb holds only in-frame clones, not every one. Here the sample spans 130,000 to 150,000 clones, about 91% being singletons. V lost 4 bases to trimming and J lost 2 bases, with 15 bases between them. CDR1 GTSNPN and CDR2 SVGIG come from the germline V gene (reference sequence). This CDR3 has 15 residues. This clone was recorded only once. The chain is built from TRBV30 and TRBJ1-5, with D unresolved. The sequenced sample consisted of PBMCs. This clonotype was obtained from a woman in her late teens or twenties in good health and CMV-seropositive. The CDR3 DNA follows: TGTGCCTGGACCCCAAAGGCCCAGGGCAATCAGCCCCAGCATTTT. It yields the protein CAWTPKAQGNQPQHF.